The present T cell receptor (beta chain) was sequenced within a study of cytomegalovirus exposure and HLA in healthy donors. Points from the study as a whole: As immune exposure information, only CMV serostatus was available. Association of a missense DCLRE1C variant with TCR beta V- and J-gene trimming was reported in a later analysis. Sequencing likely produced, as an artifact, a cluster of highly shared sequence variants. HLA-A and HLA-B allele assignments for most subjects were reportedly predicted accurately using TCR beta sequences.

13 Jbeta primers and 60 Vbeta primers were used for the PCR. Libraries were prepared by immunoSEQ multiplex PCR; TCRdb keeps only in-frame clonotypes and omits some of them. Seen here are some 160,000 clones, 80% to 85% observed once, and the top ten hold around 9.1%. As concerns this clone: Antigen: not known.

Germline CDR1 is SGHRS and CDR2 is YFSETQ. The CDR3 loop spans 14 amino acids. The V gene end was trimmed by 4 bases and the J gene end by 8 bases; junction bases not matched to a gene: 6. The receptor was derived from a male donor in good health and CMV-seropositive. V is TRBV5-1 and J is TRBJ1-4; TRBD1 matches at 9 bases. The source material was PBMCs. The CDR3 DNA follows: TGCGCCAGCAGCACAGGGGGCGCGGGGGAAAAACTGTTTTTT. This sequence encodes CASSTGGAGEKLFF.